This T cell receptor beta chain came from a study of T cell responses to AZD1222 COVID-19 vaccine. Study-wide results and limits: Donors were mostly white British, more females; clonal diversity possibly underestimated. Unmutated variant regions are reportedly targeted by nearly half of spike-specific TCRs. Repertoire sampling happened only post peak T cell response. Spike-specific TCR breadth and depth grew following two AZD1222 doses.

There are 19 residues in the CDR3. V lost 2 bases, J lost 0 bases, and 22 bases lay in between. Assay used: immunoSEQ multiplex PCR; TCRdb lists only in-frame clones, some missing. There are about 97,000 clones in the sample; around 89% occur only once, and about 7.8% lies in the top ten. On this clone itself: The antigen remains unidentified.

The source is an adult in good health. The V gene is TRBV23-1, the J gene TRBJ1-1; D call uncertain. TRBV23-1 is marked as an open reading frame, function uncertain. Here the sequenced sample was peripheral blood, taken on day 0 of AZD1222 vaccination. The CDR3 nucleotides read TGCGCCAGCAGTCAAAACCCTTCTCTCTTTTCCCCGATGAACACTGAAGCTTTCTTT. Translating it yields CASSQNPSLFSPMNTEAFF.